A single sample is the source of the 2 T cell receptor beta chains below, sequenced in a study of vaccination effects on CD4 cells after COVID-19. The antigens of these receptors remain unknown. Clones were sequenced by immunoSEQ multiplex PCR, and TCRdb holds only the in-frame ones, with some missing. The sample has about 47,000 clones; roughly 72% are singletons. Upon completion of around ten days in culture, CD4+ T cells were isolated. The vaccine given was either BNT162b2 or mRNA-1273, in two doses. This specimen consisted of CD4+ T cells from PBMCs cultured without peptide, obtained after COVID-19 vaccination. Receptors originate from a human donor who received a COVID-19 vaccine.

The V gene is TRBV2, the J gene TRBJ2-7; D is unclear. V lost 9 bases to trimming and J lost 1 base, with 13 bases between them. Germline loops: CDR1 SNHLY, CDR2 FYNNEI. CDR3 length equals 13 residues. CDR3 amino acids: CASSQLGSYEQYF. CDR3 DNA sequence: TGTGCCAGTAGCCAGTTGGGATCCTACGAGCAGTACTTC.

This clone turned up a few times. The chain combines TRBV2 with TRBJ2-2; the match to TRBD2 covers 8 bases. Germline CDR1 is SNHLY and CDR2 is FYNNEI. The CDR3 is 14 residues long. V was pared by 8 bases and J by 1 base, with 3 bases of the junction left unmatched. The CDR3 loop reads CASEGLVNTGELFF. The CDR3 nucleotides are TGTGCCAGCGAGGGACTAGTGAACACCGGGGAGCTGTTTTTT.